The entry below gives a single TCR beta chain sequence along with its context. The antigen is undetermined. Sequenced by immunoSEQ multiplex PCR; TCRdb stores in-frame clones only, minus some. The table has about 150,000 clones, less than 95% seen once. This CDR3 spans 12 amino acids. Germline CDR1 ENHRY, CDR2 SYGVKD. V lost 9 bases and J lost 5; bases outside the gene matches: 3. This entry belongs to a study of T cell responses to AZD1222 COVID-19 vaccine. General study results and limits: Repertoires were obtained only post-peak T cell response. Among vaccine-associated CD4 TCRs, coverage spanned spike, with dominance at 160-218 and 743-854. It should be noted that donors were predominantly white British and more often female, and clonal diversity was possibly underestimated. Nearly half of the spike-specific TCRs reportedly recognize variant regions that carry no mutations.

The starting material was peripheral blood, obtained on day 0 of AZD1222 vaccination. The sequence derives from an adult in good health. The V and J genes are TRBV10-3 and TRBJ1-5, with 8 nucleotides matching TRBD1. CDR3 residues: CAIGQGDQPQHF. In nucleotides, the CDR3 is TGTGCCATTGGACAGGGTGATCAGCCCCAGCATTTT.